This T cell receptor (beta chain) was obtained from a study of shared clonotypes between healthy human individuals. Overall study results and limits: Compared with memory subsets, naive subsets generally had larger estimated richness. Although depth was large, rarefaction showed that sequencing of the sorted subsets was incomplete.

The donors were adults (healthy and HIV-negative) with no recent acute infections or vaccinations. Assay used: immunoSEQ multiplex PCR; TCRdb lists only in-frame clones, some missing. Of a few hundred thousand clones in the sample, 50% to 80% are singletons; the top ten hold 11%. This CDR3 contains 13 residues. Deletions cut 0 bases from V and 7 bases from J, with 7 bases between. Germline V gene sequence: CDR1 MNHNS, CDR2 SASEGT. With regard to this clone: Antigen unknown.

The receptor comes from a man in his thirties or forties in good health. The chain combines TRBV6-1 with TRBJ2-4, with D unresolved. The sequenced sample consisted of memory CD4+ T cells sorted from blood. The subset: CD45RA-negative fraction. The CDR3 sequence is CASSEAPGNIQYF. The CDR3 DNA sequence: TGTGCCAGCAGTGAAGCCCCGGGCAACATTCAGTACTTC.